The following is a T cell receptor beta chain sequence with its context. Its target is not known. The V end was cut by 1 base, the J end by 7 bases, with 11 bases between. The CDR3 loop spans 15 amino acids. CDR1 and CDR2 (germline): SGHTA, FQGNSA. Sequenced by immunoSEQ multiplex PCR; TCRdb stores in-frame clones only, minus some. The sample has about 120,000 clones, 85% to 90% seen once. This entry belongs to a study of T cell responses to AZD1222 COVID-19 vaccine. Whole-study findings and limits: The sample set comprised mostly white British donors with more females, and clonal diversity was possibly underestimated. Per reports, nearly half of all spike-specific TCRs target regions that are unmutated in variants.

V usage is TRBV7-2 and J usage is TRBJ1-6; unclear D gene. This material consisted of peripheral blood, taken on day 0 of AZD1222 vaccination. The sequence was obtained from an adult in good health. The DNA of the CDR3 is TGTGCCAGCAGCTTAGATCCAGCTGGCAATTCACCCCTCCACTTT. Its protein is CASSLDPAGNSPLHF.